A selection of T cell receptor beta chains follows, all from one sample in a study of OX40 agonist ivuxolimab in advanced cancers. This table comes from immunoSEQ multiplex PCR, and its TCRdb copy is limited to in-frame clones, with some not included. The sample has about 80,000 clones, over 75% seen once. The material sequenced was CD4+ or CD8+ T cells sorted from blood, taken in a trial of the OX40 agonist ivuxolimab. These receptors all come from an adult with an advanced solid tumor such as melanoma, head and neck, liver or kidney cancer. CDR3s include the opening cysteine and the closing phenylalanine or tryptophan. A D gene is named only where the DNA matches it firmly. Rows may omit the clone size; those that give it use once, few, many or a size class.

v_gene	d_gene	j_gene	abundance	CDR3nt	CDR3aa
TRBV5-1	TRBD1	TRBJ1-4	-	TGCGCCAGCCGGACAGGGGACAAAACTAATGAAAAACTGTTTTTT	CASRTGDKTNEKLFF
TRBV6-1	TRBD2	TRBJ2-3	-	TGTGCCAGCAGTAAAGAGCGGGGGAGAAGCACAGATACGCAGTATTTT	CASSKERGRSTDTQYF
TRBV5-1	TRBD1	TRBJ2-5	few	TGCGCCAGCAGCTACCGGGACAGGGGGGAGACCCAGTACTTC	CASSYRDRGETQYF
TRBV28	-	TRBJ1-5	-	TGTGCCAGCAGTGTACAGGGAGGAGGAAATCAGCCCCAGCATTTT	CASSVQGGGNQPQHF
TRBV7-9	-	TRBJ1-4	-	TGTGCCAGCAGCTTAGGGTTTACAGGAGGAGCAAAACTGTTTTTT	CASSLGFTGGAKLFF
TRBV4-1	TRBD1	TRBJ1-5	-	TGCGCCAGCAGACATAGGACAGGGGGCGGGCAGCCCCAGCATTTT	CASRHRTGGGQPQHF
TRBV5-5	TRBD1	TRBJ1-3	-	TGTGCCAGCAGCTTGGTTCCCACCAGGGGGGACACCATATATTTT	CASSLVPTRGDTIYF
TRBV5-8	-	TRBJ2-5	-	TGTGCCAGCAGCTTTTGGGGTTCGGAGACCCAGTACTTC	CASSFWGSETQYF
TRBV18	-	TRBJ1-1	once	TGTGCCAGCTCACCAGGAAAGAACACTGAAGCTTTCTTT	CASSPGKNTEAFF
TRBV2	-	TRBJ1-2	-	TGTGCCAGCAGGGATGGGGGGTCCAAGGGTCGCTATGGCTACACCTTC	CASRDGGSKGRYGYTF
TRBV5-1	-	TRBJ1-1	-	TGCGCCAGCAGCTTGGCCGGGGGCCGCAACACTGAAGCTTTCTTT	CASSLAGGRNTEAFF
TRBV4-2	-	TRBJ1-1	once	TGTGCCAGCAGCCAAGAACCAGGCCCCGGGCCCTACACTGAAGCTTTCTTT	CASSQEPGPGPYTEAFF
TRBV6-1	-	TRBJ1-1	-	TGTGCCAGCAGTGAAGTGGGCCTGGTCACTGAAGCTTTCTTT	CASSEVGLVTEAFF
TRBV5-4	-	TRBJ2-3	-	TGTGCCAGCAGCTTTGGACAGACACTCCTCACAGATACGCAGTATTTT	CASSFGQTLLTDTQYF
TRBV5-1	-	TRBJ1-5	-	TGCGCCAGCAGCTTCGGACGGAATCAGCCCCAGCATTTT	CASSFGRNQPQHF
TRBV19	-	TRBJ2-1	-	TGTGCCAGCTATGACAGGACCTACAATGAGCAGTTCTTC	CASYDRTYNEQFF
TRBV9	-	TRBJ1-4	-	TGTGCCAGCAGCGTAGTGGGAGGAAAACTGTTTTTT	CASSVVGGKLFF
TRBV4-1	-	TRBJ2-2	-	TGCGCCAGCAGCCAACCATTCGGGGAGCTGTTTTTT	CASSQPFGELFF
TRBV9	TRBD1	TRBJ2-3	-	TGTGCCAGCACCCCGACAGGGGGGGTCTTGGGTACGCAGTATTTT	CASTPTGGVLGTQYF
TRBV5-8	-	TRBJ2-3	-	TGTGCCAGCAGCTTGACAGGGATGGGGGATACGCAGTATTTT	CASSLTGMGDTQYF
TRBV29-1	TRBD1	TRBJ2-1	-	TGCAGCACGACCCGGGGACAGCACAATGAGCAGTTCTTC	CSTTRGQHNEQFF
TRBV27	-	TRBJ1-2	-	TGTGCCAGCCGCCGGGTGGGGGGGGCGAGCGGCTACACCTTC	CASRRVGGASGYTF
TRBV7-9	-	TRBJ1-2	-	TGTGCCAGCAGCGCCGGTGTGCACAGGGCGGAAGGAGGCTACACCTTC	CASSAGVHRAEGGYTF
TRBV11-2	-	TRBJ1-1	-	TGTGCCAGCAGCTCAATAGGGGGGCTGTCGTCCTCGGAAGCTTTCTTT	CASSSIGGLSSSEAFF
TRBV7-9	TRBD2	TRBJ2-3	-	TGTGCCAGCACCCTTAGCGGGGGAGGGACAGATACGCAGTATTTT	CASTLSGGGTDTQYF
TRBV5-6	-	TRBJ1-2	once	TGTGCCAGCAGCTTGGCTGGTAGGCGTAACTATGGCTACACCTTC	CASSLAGRRNYGYTF
TRBV2	-	TRBJ1-1	-	TGTGCCAGCAGGCAACAGGGGAACACTGAAGCTTTCTTT	CASRQQGNTEAFF
TRBV28	TRBD2	TRBJ2-1	-	TGTGCCAGCAGTTCGGGACTAGGCAATTTGGGAAGTGAGCAGTTCTTC	CASSSGLGNLGSEQFF
TRBV7-2	-	TRBJ2-5	-	TGTGCCAGCAGCTTAACCCGGGACGGGTACCAAGAGACCCAGTACTTC	CASSLTRDGYQETQYF
TRBV11-2	-	TRBJ1-2	-	TGTGCCAGCAGCTATACAGGGAATCGGGGCTACACCTTC	CASSYTGNRGYTF
TRBV6-5	TRBD1	TRBJ2-2	-	TGTGCCAGCAGTTACTGGACAGGGGCATACGCCGGGGAGCTGTTTTTT	CASSYWTGAYAGELFF
TRBV4-1	TRBD1	TRBJ2-4	-	TGCGCCAGCAGCCGGGAGGGGACAGGGGGCATCTCGGCCAAAAACATTCAGTACTTC	CASSREGTGGISAKNIQYF
TRBV5-6	-	TRBJ1-6	-	TGTGCCAGCAGCTTGGACTGGCGGGATTCACCCCTCCACTTT	CASSLDWRDSPLHF
TRBV10-2	-	TRBJ1-6	-	TGCGCCAGCAAGGGGTCCTATAATTCACCCCTCCACTTT	CASKGSYNSPLHF
TRBV5-1	-	TRBJ2-3	once	TGCGCCAGCAGTACGCAGGGGCCTAACACAGATACGCAGTATTTT	CASSTQGPNTDTQYF
TRBV5-6	-	TRBJ2-2	-	TGTGCCAGCAGCTTCAGGGTCCGGGTGGGCACCGGGGAGCTGTTTTTT	CASSFRVRVGTGELFF
TRBV7-2	TRBD2	TRBJ2-5	-	TGTGCCAGCAGCCCCAGGGGGTGGTCTAGCGGGGGGAGCTGGGACTTC	CASSPRGWSSGGSWDF
TRBV5-1	TRBD1	TRBJ2-5	-	TGCGCCAGCAGCTCAAAAGGGACAGCACAAGAGACCCAGTACTTC	CASSSKGTAQETQYF
TRBV28	-	TRBJ1-1	-	TGTGCCAGCAGTTTATACACTGAAGCTTTCTTT	CASSLYTEAFF
TRBV30	-	TRBJ2-1	-	TGTGCCTGGAGCGAGCCCCGAATTGAGCAGTTCTTC	CAWSEPRIEQFF
TRBV5-3	TRBD2	TRBJ2-1	-	TGTGCCAGAAGATACGGAAATTTTACCGGGACTAGATCCAATGAGCAGTTCTTC	CARRYGNFTGTRSNEQFF
TRBV5-1	-	TRBJ1-2	-	TGCGCCAGCAGCTTGAATAGCAACTATGGCTACACCTTC	CASSLNSNYGYTF
TRBV28	TRBD1	TRBJ2-6	-	TGTGCCAGCAGTGGACAGGCTGGGGCCAACGTCCTGACTTTC	CASSGQAGANVLTF
TRBV4-3	-	TRBJ1-4	-	TGCGCCAGCAGCCAAGGGGTCGGCAGGGAGAATGAAAAACTGTTTTTT	CASSQGVGRENEKLFF
TRBV6-1	TRBD1	TRBJ1-1	-	TGTGCCAGCAGTTATTCAGGGGGCGGGGGTGAAGCTTTCTTT	CASSYSGGGGEAFF
TRBV14	TRBD1	TRBJ1-2	few	TGTGCCAGCAGCCTTCGGACAGGGGATGGCTACACCTTC	CASSLRTGDGYTF
TRBV4-1	-	TRBJ2-1	-	TGCGCCAGCAGCCAGCCCTTTGTGGGGGTTTACAATGAGCAGTTCTTC	CASSQPFVGVYNEQFF
TRBV5-1	-	TRBJ1-3	-	TGCGCCAGCAAAACAGGTTCCTCTGGAAACACCATATATTTT	CASKTGSSGNTIYF
TRBV4-1	-	TRBJ1-5	-	TGCGCCAGCAGCCAAGCTCAGGGGATCAATCAGCCCCAGCATTTT	CASSQAQGINQPQHF
TRBV9	-	TRBJ2-1	-	TGTGCCAGCAGCCCATTTCGGGACCACGGAAATGAGCAGTTCTTC	CASSPFRDHGNEQFF
TRBV5-1	TRBD1	TRBJ1-4	once	TGCGCCAGCAGCTTCCGGACAGGGGGCGGCGAAAAACTGTTTTTT	CASSFRTGGGEKLFF
TRBV28	TRBD2	TRBJ2-5	-	TGTGCCAGCAGTCCCCTTGGGACTAGCGGGAGAGGGGAGACCCAGTACTTC	CASSPLGTSGRGETQYF
TRBV6-5	-	TRBJ2-4	-	TGTGCCAGCAAAGCCCGTGAATTAGCCAAAAACATTCAGTACTTC	CASKARELAKNIQYF
TRBV5-5	TRBD2	TRBJ2-4	-	TGTGCCAGCAGCCCCATCGCGGGGGGAGCCAAAAACATTCAGTACTTC	CASSPIAGGAKNIQYF
TRBV5-1	TRBD1	TRBJ1-1	-	TGCGCCAGCAGTAGGACAGGGGGCCGGGACACTGAAGCTTTCTTT	CASSRTGGRDTEAFF
TRBV6-5	TRBD1	TRBJ2-1	-	TGTGCCAGCAGTGTGGACAGGGGGCCCTACAATGAGCAGTTCTTC	CASSVDRGPYNEQFF
TRBV28	-	TRBJ1-2	-	TGTGCCAGCAGTTTATCACACAGGGTTGGTGGCTACACCTTC	CASSLSHRVGGYTF
TRBV20-1	-	TRBJ2-5	few	TGCAGTGCTCATAGGGAAGAGACCCAGTACTTC	CSAHREETQYF
TRBV29-1	-	TRBJ1-1	-	TGCAGCGTTGCACGGTACACTGAAGCTTTCTTT	CSVARYTEAFF